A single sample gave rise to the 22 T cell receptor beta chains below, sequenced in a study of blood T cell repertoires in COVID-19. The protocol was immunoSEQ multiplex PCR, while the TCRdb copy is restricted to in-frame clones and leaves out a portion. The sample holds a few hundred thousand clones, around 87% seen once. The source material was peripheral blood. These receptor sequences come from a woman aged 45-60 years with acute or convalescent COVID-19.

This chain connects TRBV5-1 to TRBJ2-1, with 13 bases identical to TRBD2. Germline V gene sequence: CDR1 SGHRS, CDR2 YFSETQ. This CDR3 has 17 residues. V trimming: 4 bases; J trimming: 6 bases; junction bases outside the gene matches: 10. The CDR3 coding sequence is TGCGCCAGCAGCCCTGAACCGGGACTAGCGGGAACCAATGAGCAGTTCTTC. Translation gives CASSPEPGLAGTNEQFF.

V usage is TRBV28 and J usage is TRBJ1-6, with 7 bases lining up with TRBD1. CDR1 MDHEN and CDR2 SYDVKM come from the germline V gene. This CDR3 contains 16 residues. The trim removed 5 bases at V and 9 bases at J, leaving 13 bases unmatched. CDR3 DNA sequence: TGTGCCAGCAGTCCGGGACAGCTGATGGGAATTTCACCCCTCCACTTT. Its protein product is CASSPGQLMGISPLHF.

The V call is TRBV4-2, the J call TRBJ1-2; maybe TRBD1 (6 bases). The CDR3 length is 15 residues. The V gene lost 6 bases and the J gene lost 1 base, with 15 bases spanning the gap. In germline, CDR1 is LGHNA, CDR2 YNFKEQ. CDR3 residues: CASRYADSLNYGYTF. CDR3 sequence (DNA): TGTGCCAGCAGATACGCGGACAGTCTTAACTATGGCTACACCTTC.

In DNA, the CDR3 is TGTGCCAGCAGCTTGCTGTTGAGTGCTAGCACAGATACGCAGTATTTT. Translation gives CASSLLLSASTDTQYF. The chain combines TRBV5-6 with TRBJ2-3, with no clear D. The germline V gene encodes CDR1 SGHDT and CDR2 YYEEEE. The V end lost 1 base, the J end lost 0 bases, and 12 bases lay between the germline ends. This CDR3 has 16 amino acids.

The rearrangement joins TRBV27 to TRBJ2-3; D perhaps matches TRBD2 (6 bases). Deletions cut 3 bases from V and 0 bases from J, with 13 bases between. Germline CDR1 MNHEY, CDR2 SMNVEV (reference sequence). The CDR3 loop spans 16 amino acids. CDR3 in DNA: TGTGCCAGCAGTTTTCTAGCGCGAACTAGCACAGATACGCAGTATTTT. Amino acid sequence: CASSFLARTSTDTQYF.

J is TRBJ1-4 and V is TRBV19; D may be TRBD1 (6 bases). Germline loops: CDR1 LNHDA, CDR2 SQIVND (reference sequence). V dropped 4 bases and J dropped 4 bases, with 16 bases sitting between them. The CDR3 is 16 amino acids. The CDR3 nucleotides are TGTGCCAGTAGTAGGACAGCTACCTCCCGTAATGAAAAACTGTTTTTT. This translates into CASSRTATSRNEKLFF.

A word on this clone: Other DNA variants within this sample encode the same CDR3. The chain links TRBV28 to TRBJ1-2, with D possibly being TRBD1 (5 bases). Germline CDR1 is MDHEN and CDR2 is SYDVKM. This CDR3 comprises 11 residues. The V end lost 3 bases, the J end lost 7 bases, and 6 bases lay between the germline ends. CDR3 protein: CASSLGLGYTF. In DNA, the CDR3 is TGTGCCAGCAGTTTGGGGCTTGGCTACACCTTC.

CDR3: CATSDTTSGSSIDTQYF. The CDR3 DNA sequence: TGTGCCACCAGTGATACGACTAGCGGGAGTTCTATAGATACGCAGTATTTT. The chain has TRBV24-1 and TRBJ2-3; TRBD2 matches at 12 bases. The germline V gene encodes CDR1 KGHDR and CDR2 SFDVKD. The J segment lost 5 bases and the V segment lost 3 bases, leaving 8 bases of the junction unmatched. CDR3 length: 17 amino acids.

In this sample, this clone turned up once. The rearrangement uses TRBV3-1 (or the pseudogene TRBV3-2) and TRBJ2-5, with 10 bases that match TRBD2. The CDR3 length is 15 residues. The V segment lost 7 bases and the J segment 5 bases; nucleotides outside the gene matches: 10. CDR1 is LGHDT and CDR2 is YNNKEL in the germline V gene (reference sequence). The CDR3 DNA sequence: TGTGCCAGCACCACGACTAGCGGGCGATCTGAGACCCAGTACTTC. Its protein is CASTTTSGRSETQYF.

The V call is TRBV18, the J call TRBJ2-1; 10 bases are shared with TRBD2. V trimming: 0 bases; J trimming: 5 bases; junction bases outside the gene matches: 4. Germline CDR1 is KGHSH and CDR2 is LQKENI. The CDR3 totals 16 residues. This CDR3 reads CASSPPSLAGDNEQFF. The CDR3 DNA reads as TGTGCCAGCTCACCACCGTCCCTAGCGGGGGACAATGAGCAGTTCTTC.

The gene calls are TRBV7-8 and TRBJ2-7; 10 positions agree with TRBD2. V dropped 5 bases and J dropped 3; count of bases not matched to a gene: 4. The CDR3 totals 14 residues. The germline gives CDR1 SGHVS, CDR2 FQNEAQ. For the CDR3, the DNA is TGTGCCAGCAGCAGGACTAGCGGAAGCTACGAGCAGTACTTC. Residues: CASSRTSGSYEQYF. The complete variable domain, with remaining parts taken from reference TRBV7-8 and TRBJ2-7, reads GAGVSQSPRYKVAKRGQDVALRCDPISGHVSLFWYQQALGQGPEFLTYFQNEAQLDKSGLPSDRFFAERPEGSVSTLKIQRTQQEDSAVYLCASSRTSGSYEQYFGPGTRLTVT.

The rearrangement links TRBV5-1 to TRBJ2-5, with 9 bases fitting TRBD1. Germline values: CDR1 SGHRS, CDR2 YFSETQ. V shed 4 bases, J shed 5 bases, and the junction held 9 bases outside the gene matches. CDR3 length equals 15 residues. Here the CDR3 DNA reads TGCGCCAGCAGCAACCCGACAGGGGGAAGGGAGACCCAGTACTTC. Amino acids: CASSNPTGGRETQYF. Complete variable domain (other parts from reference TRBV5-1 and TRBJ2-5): KAGVTQTPRYLIKTRGQQVTLSCSPISGHRSVSWYQQTPGQGLQFLFEYFSETQRNKGNFPGRFSGRQFSNSRSEMNVSTLELGDSALYLCASSNPTGGRETQYFGPGTRLLVL.

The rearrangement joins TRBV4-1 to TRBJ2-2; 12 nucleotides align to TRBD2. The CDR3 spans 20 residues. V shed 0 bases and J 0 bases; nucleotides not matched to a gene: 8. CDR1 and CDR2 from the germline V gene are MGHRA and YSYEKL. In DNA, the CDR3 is TGCGCCAGCAGCCAAGATAGGGGACTAGCGGGTGGCGCGAACACCGGGGAGCTGTTTTTT. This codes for CASSQDRGLAGGANTGELFF.

The CDR3 sequence: CASSGSGGRNQPQHF. CDR3 coding DNA: TGCGCCAGCAGCGGAAGTGGAGGGCGCAATCAGCCCCAGCATTTT. The V gene is TRBV4-1, the J gene TRBJ1-5; D unresolved. Between the trimmed V and J ends, which lost 5 bases and 2 bases, there was a span of 13 bases. The CDR3 is made up of 15 amino acids. Germline V gene lookup returns CDR1 MGHRA and CDR2 YSYEKL.

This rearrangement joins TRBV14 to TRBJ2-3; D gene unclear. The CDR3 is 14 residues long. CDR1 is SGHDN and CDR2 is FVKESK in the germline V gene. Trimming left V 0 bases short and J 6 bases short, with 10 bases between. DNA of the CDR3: TGTGCCAGCAGCCAAGATCGATTCCGGGATACGCAGTATTTT. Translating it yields CASSQDRFRDTQYF.

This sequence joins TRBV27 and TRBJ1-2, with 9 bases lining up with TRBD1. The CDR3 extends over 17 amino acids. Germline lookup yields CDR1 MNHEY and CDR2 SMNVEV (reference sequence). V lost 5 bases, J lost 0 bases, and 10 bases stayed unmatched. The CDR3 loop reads CASSTGTGNKANYGYTF. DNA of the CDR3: TGTGCCAGCAGTACTGGGACAGGGAATAAAGCTAACTATGGCTACACCTTC.

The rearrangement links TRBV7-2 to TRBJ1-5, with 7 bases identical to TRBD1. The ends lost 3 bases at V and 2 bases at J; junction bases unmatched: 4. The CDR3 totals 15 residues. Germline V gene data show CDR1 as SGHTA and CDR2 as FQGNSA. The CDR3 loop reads CASSFYGTGNQPQHF. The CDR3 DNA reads TGTGCCAGCAGCTTTTACGGGACAGGCAATCAGCCCCAGCATTTT.

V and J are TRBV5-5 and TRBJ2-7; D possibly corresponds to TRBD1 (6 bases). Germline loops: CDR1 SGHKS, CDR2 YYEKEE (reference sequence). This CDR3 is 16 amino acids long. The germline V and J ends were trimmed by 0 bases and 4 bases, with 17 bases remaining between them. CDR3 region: CASSLAVGQGLYEQYF. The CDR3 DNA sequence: TGTGCCAGCAGCTTGGCCGTGGGGCAGGGGCTATACGAGCAGTACTTC.

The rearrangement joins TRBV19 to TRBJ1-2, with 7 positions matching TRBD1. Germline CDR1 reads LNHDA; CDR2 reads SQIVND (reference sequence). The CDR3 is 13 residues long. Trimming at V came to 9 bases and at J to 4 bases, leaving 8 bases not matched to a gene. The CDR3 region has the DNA TGTGCCAGCACCAGGGGGAACGTCTATGGCTACACCTTC. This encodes CASTRGNVYGYTF.

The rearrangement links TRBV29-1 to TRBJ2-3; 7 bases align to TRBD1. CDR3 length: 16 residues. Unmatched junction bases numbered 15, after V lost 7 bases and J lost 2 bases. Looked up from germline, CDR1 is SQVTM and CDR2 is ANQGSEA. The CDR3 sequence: CSARGQLHPVTDTQYF. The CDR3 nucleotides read TGCAGCGCCCGGGGACAGCTACATCCGGTCACAGATACGCAGTATTTT.

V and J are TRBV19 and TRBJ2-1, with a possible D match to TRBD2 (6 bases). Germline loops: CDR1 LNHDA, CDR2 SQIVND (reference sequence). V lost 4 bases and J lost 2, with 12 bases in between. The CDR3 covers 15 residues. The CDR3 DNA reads TGTGCCAGTAGTAATAGCGGCAATACCTACAATGAGCAGTTCTTC. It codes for CASSNSGNTYNEQFF.

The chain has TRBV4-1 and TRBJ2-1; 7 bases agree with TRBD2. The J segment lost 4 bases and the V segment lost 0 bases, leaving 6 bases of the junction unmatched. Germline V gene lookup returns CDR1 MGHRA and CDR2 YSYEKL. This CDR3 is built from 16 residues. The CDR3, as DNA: TGCGCCAGCAGCCAAGACTCGCGGGAGTCGTACAATGAGCAGTTCTTC. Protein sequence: CASSQDSRESYNEQFF.